These 24 T cell receptor beta chains originate from one sample sequenced in a study of blood T cell repertoires in COVID-19 (TCRdb year 2020). Libraries were constructed by the immunoSEQ multiplex PCR assay. Entries here come from immuneACCESS through TCRdb and include only in-frame sequences with V and J called. Some clones fail to appear in such tables; in the studies checked, an unresolved V gene covers under half of the shortfall, and the cause of the remainder is unknown. The sample has around 170,000 clones on record, approximately 79% of them singletons. The top ten hold less than 3% of the sample. Sequenced: peripheral blood. The source is a woman older than 75 with acute or convalescent COVID-19.

This chain connects TRBV7-2 to TRBJ2-7; D may be TRBD1 (5 bases). Germline CDR1 and CDR2: SGHTA and FQGNSA. The length of the CDR3 is 15 residues. The germline V and J ends were trimmed by 1 base and 5 bases, with 15 bases remaining between them. The CDR3 nucleotides are TGTGCCAGCAGCTTAGGAGGACACACCGGCGACGAGCAGTACTTC. Translation: CASSLGGHTGDEQYF.

The gene calls are TRBV7-6 and TRBJ2-3; the match to TRBD2 covers 12 bases. The V and J ends lost 4 bases and 6 bases, in that order; junction bases with no gene match: 5. CDR3 size: 15 residues. Germline V lookup: CDR1 SGHVS, CDR2 FNYEAQ. The CDR3 region has the DNA TGTGCCAGCAGCTGGACTAGCGGGGCCCTCGATACGCAGTATTTT. Its translation is CASSWTSGALDTQYF.

V and J are TRBV7-8 and TRBJ2-7, with D uncertain. V dropped 1 base and J dropped 3 bases, with 10 bases sitting between them. Germline V gene data show CDR1 as SGHVS and CDR2 as FQNEAQ. The CDR3 sequence is 14 residues long. The CDR3 loop reads CASSLGGRGYEQYF. In DNA, the CDR3 is TGTGCCAGCAGCTTAGGTGGCAGAGGCTACGAGCAGTACTTC.

The genes are TRBV14 and TRBJ2-7; a weak D match, TRBD2 (5 bases). Germline V gives CDR1 SGHDN, CDR2 FVKESK. Between the trimmed V and J ends, which lost 0 bases and 1 base, there was a span of 10 bases. This CDR3 comprises 15 residues. CDR3 amino acids: CASSQDRGFSYEQYF. The CDR3 bases are TGTGCCAGCAGCCAAGATCGGGGATTTTCCTACGAGCAGTACTTC.

The chain couples TRBV4-1 to TRBJ2-1; 12 bases match TRBD2. The CDR3 consists of 15 residues. Germline assignment: CDR1 MGHRA and CDR2 YSYEKL. V dropped 8 bases and J dropped 6; count of bases not matched to a gene: 8. The CDR3 sequence is CASPTPTSGSNEQFF. The CDR3 DNA sequence: TGCGCCAGCCCCACTCCGACTAGCGGGAGCAATGAGCAGTTCTTC.

In its sample, this clone was seen a few times. The genes are TRBV7-9 and TRBJ2-7, with 7 positions matching TRBD2. Germline V gene lookup returns CDR1 SEHNR and CDR2 FQNEAQ (reference sequence). V gave up 5 bases and J gave up 6 bases; unmatched junction bases: 10. The CDR3 has 14 amino acids. CDR3 sequence reads: CASSNVGGVFEQYF. The CDR3 coding sequence is TGTGCCAGCAGCAATGTTGGGGGGGTGTTCGAGCAGTACTTC.

The CDR3: CASSSPKTAGGPDEQFF. The CDR3, as DNA: TGTGCCAGCAGCTCCCCCAAAACAGCGGGAGGGCCCGATGAGCAGTTCTTC. The chain employs TRBV7-2 and TRBJ2-1; 10 bases map to TRBD2. This CDR3 is 17 amino acids long. J gave up 8 bases and V 4 bases, and 14 bases lay outside the gene matches. The V gene's germline CDR1 is SGHTA and CDR2 FQGNSA.

This chain links TRBV3-1 (or the pseudogene TRBV3-2) with TRBJ1-6; unclear D gene. The CDR3 is 15 residues long. The V and J ends lost 0 bases and 7 bases respectively, with 10 bases between them. CDR1 and CDR2 (germline): LGHDT, YNNKEL (reference sequence). In nucleotides, the CDR3 is TGTGCCAGCAGCCAAGAATGGCAACCAAATTCACCCCTCCACTTT. Its protein product is CASSQEWQPNSPLHF.

This chain links TRBV6-1 with TRBJ2-1; 11 nucleotides agree with TRBD2. The CDR3 spans 17 residues. CDR1 and CDR2 (germline): MNHNS, SASEGT. The V segment lost 4 bases and the J segment 1 base; nucleotides outside the gene matches: 6. CDR3 in amino acids: CASSVLAGGGSYNEQFF. CDR3 nucleotides: TGTGCCAGCAGTGTATTAGCGGGAGGGGGGTCCTACAATGAGCAGTTCTTC.

The chain combines TRBV28 with TRBJ1-2; D might be TRBD1 (5 bases). Deletions cut 6 bases from V and 8 bases from J, with 16 bases between. Germline V gene data show CDR1 as MDHEN and CDR2 as SYDVKM. This CDR3 is 13 amino acids long. The CDR3 nucleotides are TGTGCCAGCAGCCGACCCGGACACGGCGGCTACACCTTC. Protein product: CASSRPGHGGYTF.

This clone came up once. The rearrangement joins TRBV2 to TRBJ2-5; D unresolved. V lost 4 bases, J lost 4 bases, and 13 bases lay in between. This CDR3 is 14 amino acids long. Germline V lookup: CDR1 SNHLY, CDR2 FYNNEI. In DNA form, the CDR3 reads TGTGCCAGCAGTGTAGAGGTTTTGGGAGAGACCCAGTACTTC. It yields the protein CASSVEVLGETQYF.

The gene calls are TRBV10-3 and TRBJ2-1, with 15 positions matching TRBD2. Germline CDR1 and CDR2: ENHRY and SYGVKD. The CDR3 extends over 19 amino acids. V trimming: 4 bases; J trimming: 4 bases; junction bases outside the gene matches: 11. CDR3 in amino acids: CAISGTSGRAEISYNEQFF. The CDR3 DNA reads TGTGCCATCAGTGGGACTAGCGGGAGGGCCGAAATTTCTTACAATGAGCAGTTCTTC.

The chain has TRBV4-3 and TRBJ1-2, with D tentatively TRBD1 (5 bases). There are 15 residues in the CDR3. CDR1 is LGHNA, CDR2 YSLEER, per germline. With 4 bases removed from V and 7 bases from J, the gap between germline ends came to 19 bases. CDR3 protein: CASSPLEGLGGGYTF. DNA for the CDR3: TGCGCCAGCAGCCCTTTGGAGGGCCTCGGGGGTGGCTACACCTTC.

The chain joins TRBV28 to TRBJ2-5, with 10 bases that match TRBD1. This CDR3 spans 16 amino acids. Germline V gene data show CDR1 as MDHEN and CDR2 as SYDVKM. Trimming cost V 6 bases and J 7 bases; bases outside gene matches: 14. CDR3 nucleotide sequence: TGTGCCAGCAGCGGCGCCGGGACAGGGGCCGATGGGACCCAGTACTTC. Translation gives CASSGAGTGADGTQYF.

This clone showed up just a few times. V gene TRBV30 combines with J gene TRBJ1-3, with TRBD1 identical over 7 bases. There are 13 residues in the CDR3. The J segment lost 8 bases and the V segment lost 1 base, leaving 5 bases of the junction unmatched. The V gene's germline CDR1 is GTSNPN and CDR2 SVGIG (reference sequence). This CDR3 reads CAWSENRGYTIYF. The DNA of the CDR3 is TGTGCCTGGAGTGAGAACAGGGGATACACCATATATTTT.

Only a few counts were recorded for this clone. The chain carries TRBV7-2 and TRBJ1-4; 7 nucleotides align to TRBD1. The length of the CDR3 is 17 residues. V was pared by 2 bases and J by 5 bases, with 11 bases of the junction left unmatched. Germline V gene data show CDR1 as SGHTA and CDR2 as FQGNSA. Written as DNA, the CDR3 is TGTGCCAGCAGCTTAAATAGCCCGGGACAGTCGAATGAAAAACTGTTTTTT. This gives the protein CASSLNSPGQSNEKLFF.

The CDR3 DNA follows: TGTGCCAGCAGTTCAACACAGGTGAACACTGAAGCTTTCTTT. Residues: CASSSTQVNTEAFF. The chain combines TRBV27 with TRBJ1-1; possible D gene TRBD1, 5 bases. Trimming shortened V by 4 bases and J by 0 bases, and 9 bases separated the two germline ends. This CDR3 is 14 amino acids long. Germline V gene lookup returns CDR1 MNHEY and CDR2 SMNVEV (reference sequence).

The rearrangement joins TRBV10-3 to TRBJ2-6; a weak D match, TRBD1 (6 bases). Per germline, CDR1 ENHRY and CDR2 SYGVKD. The CDR3 has 16 amino acids. V lost 5 bases, J lost 3 bases, and 14 bases lay in between. CDR3 nucleotide sequence: TGTGCCATCAGTACGACCCAGGGGTTTGGGGCCAACGTCCTGACTTTC. Its protein is CAISTTQGFGANVLTF.

The genes are TRBV7-9 and TRBJ2-3, with 10 bases identical to TRBD1. Germline CDR1 and CDR2: SEHNR and FQNEAQ (reference sequence). V lost 5 bases, J lost 0 bases, and 8 bases stayed unmatched. The CDR3 has 17 residues. The CDR3 nucleotides read TGTGCCAGCAGCCCCGGACAGGGGGGTCCTAGCACAGATACGCAGTATTTT. As protein: CASSPGQGGPSTDTQYF.

The J gene is TRBJ2-7, the V gene TRBV11-2, with 10 bases fitting TRBD2. There are 17 residues in the CDR3. Germline assignment: CDR1 SGHAT and CDR2 FQNNGV. V dropped 3 bases and J dropped 2; count of bases not matched to a gene: 10. The CDR3 region has the DNA TGTGCCAGCAGCTTGACATTGACTAGCGGGTCAACCTACGAGCAGTACTTC. It yields the protein CASSLTLTSGSTYEQYF.

The rearrangement links TRBV7-2 to TRBJ2-1; 12 nucleotides match TRBD2. Losses at the gene ends were 3 bases for V and 5 bases for J; bases not matched to a gene: 5. Germline assignment: CDR1 SGHTA and CDR2 FQGNSA. The CDR3 contains 16 residues. The CDR3 reads CASSFSSGRGDNEQFF. In nucleotides, the CDR3 is TGTGCCAGCAGCTTTTCTAGCGGGAGGGGGGACAATGAGCAGTTCTTC. Full variable domain (remainder filled in from reference TRBV7-2 and TRBJ2-1): GAGVSQSPSNKVTEKGKDVELRCDPISGHTALYWYRQSLGQGLEFLIYFQGNSAPDKSGLPSDRFSAERTGGSVSTLTIQRTQQEDSAVYLCASSFSSGRGDNEQFFGPGTRLTVL.

The CDR3 reads CASSLIGTEAFF. The CDR3 bases are TGTGCCAGCAGTTTAATCGGCACTGAAGCTTTCTTT. The chain has TRBV28 and TRBJ1-1; D gene unclear. The CDR3 covers 12 residues. Germline assignment: CDR1 MDHEN and CDR2 SYDVKM. Trimming left V 2 bases short and J 4 bases short, with 5 bases between.

This chain joins TRBV25-1 and TRBJ2-3; 9 bases agree with TRBD2. V was pared by 6 bases and J by 9 bases, with 16 bases of the junction left unmatched. Looked up from germline, CDR1 is MGHDK and CDR2 is SYGVNS. The CDR3 spans 16 residues. The CDR3 protein is CASSAHGGRAENTQYF. The CDR3 region has the DNA TGTGCCAGCAGCGCACATGGCGGGAGGGCCGAGAACACGCAGTATTTT.

The chain employs TRBV28 and TRBJ2-3; 8 bases are shared with TRBD2. J was trimmed by 0 bases and V by 6 bases; bases with no gene match: 8. CDR1 is MDHEN and CDR2 is SYDVKM in the germline V gene. This CDR3 has 16 amino acids. As DNA, the CDR3 is TGTGCCAGCAGCCTTAGCGGGGTGGGTAGCACAGATACGCAGTATTTT. It translates to CASSLSGVGSTDTQYF.